The 10 T cell receptor beta chains presented below share a single source sample, sequenced in a study of T cell responses to AZD1222 COVID-19 vaccine. Sequencing used immunoSEQ multiplex PCR; TCRdb keeps in-frame clones, though not all of them. The sample lists roughly 80,000 clones, roughly 88% occurring once. The sample was peripheral blood, taken 28 days after the second AZD1222 dose. These receptors were collected from an adult who received the AZD1222 COVID-19 vaccine.

The gene calls are TRBV24-1 and TRBJ2-7; D not certain. V was shortened by 4 bases and J by 4 bases, with 10 bases between the two germline ends. Germline assignment: CDR1 KGHDR and CDR2 SFDVKD. This CDR3 has 13 amino acids. As DNA, the CDR3 is TGTGCCACCAGTGAATCCCACAGATACGAGCAGTACTTC. This encodes CATSESHRYEQYF.

This rearrangement joins TRBV27 to TRBJ2-5; 10 bases are shared with TRBD2. The germline V gene has CDR1 MNHEY and CDR2 SMNVEV (reference sequence). This CDR3 contains 14 residues. The V and J ends lost 5 bases and 6 bases, in that order; junction bases with no gene match: 6. This CDR3 is CASSLLAGRKTQYF. Written as DNA, the CDR3 is TGTGCCAGCAGTCTACTAGCGGGGCGTAAGACCCAGTACTTC.

This chain joins TRBV5-6 and TRBJ2-7; weak D call: TRBD2 (7 bases). This CDR3 has 13 residues. V dropped 4 bases and J dropped 12 bases, with 20 bases sitting between them. Per the germline V gene, CDR1 is SGHDT and CDR2 is YYEEEE. In DNA, the CDR3 is TGTGCCAGCAGCCCGCGCCGGGGGGCGCTTGGGTACTTC. Protein product: CASSPRRGALGYF.

This clone appeared once. The chain combines TRBV6-6 with TRBJ1-1; D is undetermined. Trimming left V 0 bases short and J 1 base short, with 3 bases between. Germline CDR1 reads MNHNY; CDR2 reads SVGAGI (reference sequence). The CDR3 spans 13 residues. Here the CDR3 reads CASSYSTNTEAFF. CDR3 sequence (DNA): TGTGCCAGCAGTTACTCGACGAACACTGAAGCTTTCTTT.

This clone occurred once. This chain links TRBV19 with TRBJ1-2; D call uncertain. Germline CDR1 is LNHDA and CDR2 is SQIVND (reference sequence). This CDR3 is 11 amino acids long. V was trimmed by 7 bases and J by 5 bases, leaving 8 bases between them. The CDR3 DNA is TGTGCCAGTACCTTGGGGTATGGCTACACCTTC. This encodes CASTLGYGYTF.

V is TRBV5-4 and J is TRBJ1-1; maybe TRBD1 (5 bases). CDR3 length: 14 residues. The V end lost 0 bases, the J end lost 9 bases, and 15 bases lay between the germline ends. Germline V lookup: CDR1 SGHNT, CDR2 YYREEE (reference sequence). The chain's CDR3 is CASSLDDRGEKAFF. Written as DNA, the CDR3 is TGTGCCAGCAGCTTGGACGACAGAGGGGAGAAAGCTTTCTTT.

J is TRBJ1-5 and V is TRBV7-8, with D perhaps matching TRBD1 (5 bases). CDR1 is SGHVS and CDR2 is FQNEAQ in the germline V gene. The germline V and J ends were trimmed by 1 base and 2 bases, with 15 bases remaining between them. The CDR3 runs to 17 residues. CDR3 protein: CASSLEGSGARNQPQHF. CDR3 sequence (DNA): TGTGCCAGCAGCTTAGAGGGGTCAGGCGCTCGCAATCAGCCCCAGCATTTT.

V is TRBV5-4 and J is TRBJ2-7; the D is unclear. This CDR3 contains 13 residues. V dropped 1 base and J dropped 3 bases, with 8 bases sitting between them. Germline V gives CDR1 SGHNT, CDR2 YYREEE (reference sequence). CDR3: CASSLIPNYEQYF. The DNA for the CDR3 is TGTGCCAGCAGCTTGATACCTAACTACGAGCAGTACTTC.

V and J are TRBV5-1 and TRBJ1-1, with TRBD1 identical over 7 bases. Germline CDR1 and CDR2: SGHRS and YFSETQ. With 4 bases clipped from V and 0 bases from J, the junction kept 6 bases outside the gene matches. The length of the CDR3 is 15 residues. CDR3 nucleotides: TGCGCCAGCAGCCCGCGGACAGGAATGAACACTGAAGCTTTCTTT. Translated: CASSPRTGMNTEAFF.

This sequence joins TRBV7-6 and TRBJ2-3; D may be TRBD1 (5 bases). This CDR3 is 16 amino acids long. V lost 4 bases and J 1 base, leaving 15 bases between the germline ends. Germline assignment: CDR1 SGHVS and CDR2 FNYEAQ. CDR3 region: CASSSQDRSGTDTQYF. CDR3 sequence (DNA): TGTGCCAGCAGCTCCCAAGACAGATCGGGCACAGATACGCAGTATTTT.